The 31 T cell receptor beta chains below were found in one sample sequenced in a study of cytomegalovirus exposure and HLA in healthy donors. A multiplex PCR was run with 60 Vbeta primers and 13 Jbeta primers. Measured with immunoSEQ multiplex PCR; TCRdb has only the in-frame clones, and not every one. The sample carries more than 110,000 clones, less than 10% recorded once. Material: PBMCs. The receptors originated from a man aged 45 to 65 in good health and CMV-seronegative.

This clone turned up a few times. V and J are TRBV2 and TRBJ2-3; 8 bases are shared with TRBD2. V was clipped by 0 bases and J by 4 bases; unmatched bases: 6. The CDR3 has 16 residues. Germline loops: CDR1 SNHLY, CDR2 FYNNEI. The CDR3 region is CASSEAGAGGPDTQYF. CDR3 DNA: TGTGCCAGCAGTGAAGCAGGGGCGGGGGGCCCAGATACGCAGTATTTT.

The chain is built from TRBV5-6 and TRBJ2-5; weak D call: TRBD2 (6 bases). The closer fit of TRBJ2-7 to the DNA end suggests the J call may be wrong. The CDR3 is made up of 14 amino acids. Germline assignment: CDR1 SGHDT and CDR2 YYEEEE. The chain's CDR3 is CASSPPSDGYEQYF. Here the CDR3 DNA reads TGTGCCAGCAGCCCCCCTAGCGACGGTTACGAGCAGTACTTC.

This chain joins TRBV29-1 and TRBJ1-2; TRBD1 aligns across 11 bases. Trimming took 4 bases from V and 3 from J; bases not matched to a gene: 7. The CDR3 runs to 15 residues. The germline gives CDR1 SQVTM, CDR2 ANQGSEA. The CDR3 protein is CSVGGTGGLDYGYTF. CDR3 DNA: TGCAGCGTTGGGGGGACAGGGGGGCTTGACTATGGCTACACCTTC.

The chain couples TRBV7-6 to TRBJ2-5, with D hard to call. Germline V gene sequence: CDR1 SGHVS, CDR2 FNYEAQ. The ends were cut back, 0 bases at V and 4 bases at J, with 12 bases in the middle. This CDR3 contains 15 residues. The CDR3 here is CASSLAMPTGETQYF. The CDR3 DNA reads TGTGCCAGCAGCTTAGCTATGCCTACCGGAGAGACCCAGTACTTC.

This clone was counted between two and nine times. The chain couples TRBV9 to TRBJ2-3, with D possibly being TRBD1 (7 bases). This CDR3 comprises 16 residues. V lost 0 bases and J 4 bases, leaving 15 bases between the germline ends. Germline CDR1 is SGDLS and CDR2 is YYNGEE. In nucleotides, the CDR3 is TGTGCCAGCAGCGTAGTGGGAGGACAGGAGGCAGATACGCAGTATTTT. Protein: CASSVVGGQEADTQYF.

The J gene is TRBJ2-1, the V gene TRBV20-1, with 8 bases matching TRBD2. The junction had 2 bases not matched to a gene; V was cut back by 6 bases and J by 7 bases. Per the germline V gene, CDR1 is DFQATT and CDR2 is SNEGSKA (reference sequence). This CDR3 has 11 residues. The CDR3 loop reads CSAERGNEQFF. The DNA of the CDR3 is TGCAGTGCCGAGCGGGGGAATGAGCAGTTCTTC.

This clone came up a few times. The chain uses TRBV19 and TRBJ2-2; perhaps TRBD2 as D (7 bases). Per the germline V gene, CDR1 is LNHDA and CDR2 is SQIVND (reference sequence). V was shortened by 5 bases and J by 2 bases, with 15 bases between the two germline ends. This CDR3 is 16 amino acids long. CDR3 sequence reads: CASSARGGVNTGELFF. For the CDR3, the DNA is TGTGCCAGTAGTGCCAGGGGAGGGGTTAACACCGGGGAGCTGTTTTTT.

This clone was detected a few times. The chain carries TRBV6-5 and TRBJ2-3; D might be TRBD2 (5 bases). The CDR3 extends over 14 amino acids. The V gene lost 0 bases and the J gene lost 1 base, with 5 bases spanning the gap. Germline CDR1 is MNHEY and CDR2 is SVGAGI. This CDR3 reads CASSYSRGTDTQYF. CDR3 coding DNA: TGTGCCAGCAGTTACTCGAGGGGCACAGATACGCAGTATTTT.

This chain links TRBV5-5 with TRBJ1-1; no definite D call. Trimming left V 0 bases short and J 1 base short, with 4 bases between. CDR3 length equals 13 residues. The germline V gene has CDR1 SGHKS and CDR2 YYEKEE (reference sequence). CDR3 nucleotides: TGTGCCAGCAGCTTGGCCAGGAACACTGAAGCTTTCTTT. Its translation: CASSLARNTEAFF.

V and J are TRBV7-9 and TRBJ2-2; 9 bases map to TRBD2. The CDR3 is 14 amino acids. Germline V gene lookup returns CDR1 SEHNR and CDR2 FQNEAQ (reference sequence). J was trimmed by 5 bases and V by 5 bases; bases with no gene match: 3. The CDR3 DNA reads as TGTGCCAGCAGCCTCGGACTAGCGACCGGGGAGCTGTTTTTT. It specifies CASSLGLATGELFF.

This clone was counted many times. The chain combines TRBV2 with TRBJ2-7; TRBD1 matches 8 bases. V lost 1 base, J lost 4 bases, and 6 bases stayed unmatched. CDR3 length equals 15 residues. Germline V gene sequence: CDR1 SNHLY, CDR2 FYNNEI. The CDR3 sequence: CASSEGQGNEYEQYF. The DNA for the CDR3 is TGTGCCAGCAGTGAAGGACAGGGGAACGAGTACGAGCAGTACTTC.

This clone showed up just a few times. A read error may produce the germline difference seen at one junction end. CDR3 sequence reads: CASSEISGGDRGF. The CDR3, as DNA: TGTGCCAGCAGTGAAATCAGTGGTGGGGACAGGGGCTTT. The rearrangement uses TRBV2 and TRBJ1-1; 10 nucleotides align to TRBD1. The CDR3 sequence is 13 residues long. The germline V gene encodes CDR1 SNHLY and CDR2 FYNNEI.

This clone was detected only a few times. V and J are TRBV7-9 and TRBJ2-5; possible D gene TRBD1, 6 bases. The V gene's germline CDR1 is SEHNR and CDR2 FQNEAQ (reference sequence). CDR3 length: 14 amino acids. V dropped 4 bases and J dropped 5 bases, with 14 bases sitting between them. The CDR3 is CASSSTQGPETQYF. Written as DNA, the CDR3 is TGTGCCAGCAGCTCAACGCAGGGGCCCGAGACCCAGTACTTC.

Only a few counts were recorded for this clone. The V call is TRBV7-9, the J call TRBJ2-1; D is uncertain. The CDR3 is 14 residues long. Germline V gives CDR1 SEHNR, CDR2 FQNEAQ (reference sequence). The V and J ends lost 7 bases and 0 bases respectively, with 10 bases between them. This chain's CDR3 is CASMRDNSYNEQFF. CDR3 coding DNA: TGTGCCAGCATGAGAGACAACTCCTACAATGAGCAGTTCTTC.

This chain joins TRBV30 and TRBJ1-5, with TRBD1 matching 9 bases. The CDR3 has 13 amino acids. The germline V gene has CDR1 GTSNPN and CDR2 SVGIG (reference sequence). V dropped 4 bases and J dropped 7; count of bases not matched to a gene: 5. CDR3 in DNA: TGTGCCTGGACGGACAGGGGCGGACAGCCCCAGCATTTT. It specifies CAWTDRGGQPQHF.

This rearrangement joins TRBV19 to TRBJ1-3; 7 bases align to TRBD1. Germline V gene sequence: CDR1 LNHDA, CDR2 SQIVND (reference sequence). The CDR3 loop spans 15 amino acids. Trimming at V came to 5 bases and at J to 6 bases, leaving 10 bases not matched to a gene. CDR3 in amino acids: CASSPRDSRQNTIYF. Written as DNA, the CDR3 is TGTGCCAGTAGTCCAAGGGACAGCAGGCAAAACACCATATATTTT.

There are a few counts of this clone. The J gene is TRBJ2-1, the V gene TRBV6-5; the D gene is possibly TRBD2 (7 bases). CDR3 length equals 15 residues. CDR1 and CDR2 (germline): MNHEY, SVGAGI. Trimming stripped 4 bases from V and 6 bases from J, with 16 bases between. DNA for the CDR3: TGTGCCAGCAGTTTACAGCGGGGACATTCCAATGAGCAGTTCTTC. Translation: CASSLQRGHSNEQFF.

The rearrangement joins TRBV7-2 to TRBJ1-1; no firm D call. In germline, CDR1 is SGHTA, CDR2 FQGNSA. CDR3 length equals 13 residues. Trimming stripped 1 base from V and 3 bases from J, with 6 bases between. In DNA form, the CDR3 reads TGTGCCAGCAGCTTAGTACGGTACACTGAAGCTTTCTTT. This encodes CASSLVRYTEAFF.

The V gene is TRBV9, the J gene TRBJ2-7; D might be TRBD1 (5 bases). The germline V gene has CDR1 SGDLS and CDR2 YYNGEE. V was cut by 0 bases and J by 5 bases, with 12 bases left in between. This CDR3 is 14 amino acids long. This chain's CDR3 is CASSVVGQGDEQYF. The CDR3 nucleotides are TGTGCCAGCAGCGTAGTGGGCCAGGGCGACGAGCAGTACTTC.

A few counts support this clone. The chain is built from TRBV15 and TRBJ2-7; D ambiguous. There are 14 residues in the CDR3. CDR1 and CDR2 (germline): LNHNV, YYDKDF (reference sequence). V lost 0 bases and J lost 3, with 9 bases in between. CDR3 amino acids: CATSRDLTLYEQYF. As DNA, the CDR3 is TGTGCCACCAGCAGAGATCTAACTCTCTACGAGCAGTACTTC.

This clone has just a few counts. The J gene is TRBJ2-3, the V gene TRBV30; 12 positions agree with TRBD2. Germline CDR1 and CDR2: GTSNPN and SVGIG (reference sequence). With V trimmed by 3 bases and J by 3 bases, 1 base remained unmatched. The CDR3 runs to 14 residues. CDR3 in amino acids: CAWSGTSGTDTQYF. CDR3 DNA: TGTGCCTGGAGCGGGACTAGCGGGACAGATACGCAGTATTTT.

This chain joins TRBV11-2 and TRBJ2-2; the D gene is possibly TRBD2 (5 bases). CDR1 is SGHAT, CDR2 FQNNGV, per germline. The CDR3 is made up of 16 amino acids. Trimming took off 4 bases at V and 3 bases at J, with 15 bases between the two ends. The CDR3 reads CASSSRRAEDTGELFF. Written as DNA, the CDR3 is TGTGCCAGCAGCTCCCGGCGGGCGGAGGACACCGGGGAGCTGTTTTTT.

This clone came up a few times. The rearrangement joins TRBV10-2 to TRBJ1-2; no definite D call. Germline V gene sequence: CDR1 WSHSY, CDR2 SAAADI. The CDR3 length is 16 residues. V was pared by 3 bases and J by 6 bases, with 20 bases between. CDR3 residues: CASSDSNRGTEHGYTF. CDR3 in DNA: TGCGCCAGCAGTGACTCGAATCGGGGAACGGAGCATGGCTACACCTTC.

This clone was recorded a few times. The V and J genes are TRBV4-1 and TRBJ2-5; D is perhaps TRBD2 (5 bases). The CDR3 loop spans 12 amino acids. V lost 0 bases and J 8 bases, leaving 7 bases between the germline ends. Germline V gene data show CDR1 as MGHRA and CDR2 as YSYEKL. In nucleotides, the CDR3 is TGCGCCAGCAGCCAAGATCCGGGAACCCAGTACTTC. It encodes CASSQDPGTQYF.

The J gene is TRBJ2-3, the V gene TRBV11-3; 9 nucleotides agree with TRBD2. Trimming took 4 bases from V and 0 from J; bases not matched to a gene: 5. This CDR3 contains 16 residues. Per the germline V gene, CDR1 is SGHNT and CDR2 is YENEEA. CDR3 in DNA: TGTGCCAGCAGCTCCTATGCGGGGGGGAGCACAGATACGCAGTATTTT. This gives the protein CASSSYAGGSTDTQYF.

The V call is TRBV4-1, the J call TRBJ1-5, with 7 bases aligning to TRBD1. CDR3 length: 17 amino acids. Trimming took 0 bases from V and 0 from J; bases not matched to a gene: 5. In germline, CDR1 is MGHRA, CDR2 YSYEKL. The CDR3 protein is CASSQEPGGYSNQPQHF. The CDR3 DNA follows: TGCGCCAGCAGCCAAGAGCCAGGGGGTTATAGCAATCAGCCCCAGCATTTT.

This clone was recorded a few times. J is TRBJ1-1 and V is TRBV14, with D unclear. The germline V gene encodes CDR1 SGHDN and CDR2 FVKESK. The CDR3 loop spans 14 amino acids. The germline V and J ends were trimmed by 2 bases and 4 bases, with 11 bases remaining between them. The CDR3, as DNA: TGTGCCAGCAGCCAAAGTGCCCTGAGCACTGAAGCTTTCTTT. This gives the protein CASSQSALSTEAFF.

This clone was detected only a few times. The V gene is TRBV7-2, the J gene TRBJ2-2; 10 nucleotides match TRBD2. CDR3 size: 19 residues. Per the germline V gene, CDR1 is SGHTA and CDR2 is FQGNSA. V lost 1 base to trimming and J lost 5 bases; unmatched junction nucleotides: 13. CDR3 nucleotide sequence: TGTGCCAGCAGCTTAGGGGCCCCTAGCGGGGGTTTTCGAACCGGGGAGCTGTTTTTT. It encodes CASSLGAPSGGFRTGELFF.

The V call is TRBV4-1, the J call TRBJ2-7, with 7 bases that match TRBD2. V lost 4 bases and J lost 3; bases outside the gene matches: 12. Germline-derived CDR1 and CDR2 are MGHRA and YSYEKL. This CDR3 region has 16 residues. CDR3 sequence (DNA): TGCGCCAGCAGCCCCCCGCGCGCGGGAGCAGGCTACGAGCAGTACTTC. It yields the protein CASSPPRAGAGYEQYF.

This clone was detected a few times. The V gene is TRBV5-1, the J gene TRBJ2-5; a weak D match, TRBD1 (5 bases). V was cut by 7 bases and J by 2 bases, with 18 bases left in between. This CDR3 contains 15 residues. Germline V lookup: CDR1 SGHRS, CDR2 YFSETQ. CDR3 DNA: TGCGCCAGCCGACAGAGTTTGGGCAGTCAAGAGACCCAGTACTTC. Protein: CASRQSLGSQETQYF.

This clone was seen more than once but under ten times. The chain carries TRBV5-4 and TRBJ1-4; the D gene is possibly TRBD1 (5 bases). The CDR3 is 13 amino acids. Germline CDR1 reads SGHNT; CDR2 reads YYREEE (reference sequence). Trimming shortened V by 6 bases and J by 2 bases, and 8 bases separated the two germline ends. CDR3 protein: CASTRGTNEKLFF. CDR3 nucleotide sequence: TGTGCCAGCACCCGGGGGACTAATGAAAAACTGTTTTTT.